This is a list of T cell receptor beta chains from one sample in a study of read filtering for tumor transcriptome and immune sequencing. TCRdb reprocessed the reads with MiXCR, giving one entry per CDR3 protein. Found here are around 20,000 distinct CDR3 sequences, 22% of them singletons; the top ten hold approximately 25%. Sequenced sample: a population of CD138-negative cells sorted from bone marrow. These receptors originate from a donor at least 40 years old with multiple myeloma. Both conserved end residues are part of each CDR3. The order of the fields is J gene, clone size, V gene, CDR3 protein. Size is omitted from some rows. Given values are once, few, many or a class for expanded clones.

TRBJ2-1	many	TRBV14	CASSHHTGTGGFYEQFF
TRBJ1-5	many	TRBV7-2	CATYQPQHF
TRBJ2-3	-	TRBV4-3	CASSRSGRGTDTQYF
TRBJ2-1	few	TRBV19	CASSNQGAYNEQFF
TRBJ2-6	many	TRBV28	CASSHTRAGANVLTF
TRBJ2-7	once	TRBV28	CASTVRNFGEQYF
TRBJ1-1	-	TRBV4-3	CASGHVTANTEASF
TRBJ1-5	many	TRBV20-1	CSAGQRGGQPQHF
TRBJ1-1	many	TRBV18	CASSPLRQGSFNTEAFF
TRBJ2-7	many	TRBV11-2	CASSSQPYEQYF
TRBJ1-1	-	TRBV4-1	CASSQGATDAFF
TRBJ2-1	many	TRBV20-1	CSADQLAGIYNEQFF
TRBJ2-1	many	TRBV29-1	CSVDSSGRPSEEQFF
TRBJ1-1	-	TRBV30	CAWRARLDAEAFF
TRBJ2-7	-	TRBV7-8	CASSLGSSLSEQYF
TRBJ2-7	-	TRBV6-2/TRBV6-3	CASSPDSWLEQYF
TRBJ2-3	many	TRBV29-1	CSVEQTGGLSTQYF
TRBJ2-3	few	TRBV18	CASNPARGGTDTQYF
TRBJ2-7	few	TRBV6-5	CATVVTSGLTYEQYF
TRBJ1-1	-	TRBV28	CASSPAGRRNTEAFF
TRBJ1-4	many	TRBV27	CASSLSQGRYEKLFF
TRBJ2-1	-	TRBV5-6	CASSLPVIAGVRRNEQFF
TRBJ2-3	many	TRBV29-1	CSVDSQGAPDTQYF
TRBJ1-5	few	TRBV7-6	CASSLSEFNSNQPQHF
TRBJ2-5	-	TRBV20-1	CSATVPLQETQYF
TRBJ1-2	many	TRBV27	CASSSGSVNYGYTF